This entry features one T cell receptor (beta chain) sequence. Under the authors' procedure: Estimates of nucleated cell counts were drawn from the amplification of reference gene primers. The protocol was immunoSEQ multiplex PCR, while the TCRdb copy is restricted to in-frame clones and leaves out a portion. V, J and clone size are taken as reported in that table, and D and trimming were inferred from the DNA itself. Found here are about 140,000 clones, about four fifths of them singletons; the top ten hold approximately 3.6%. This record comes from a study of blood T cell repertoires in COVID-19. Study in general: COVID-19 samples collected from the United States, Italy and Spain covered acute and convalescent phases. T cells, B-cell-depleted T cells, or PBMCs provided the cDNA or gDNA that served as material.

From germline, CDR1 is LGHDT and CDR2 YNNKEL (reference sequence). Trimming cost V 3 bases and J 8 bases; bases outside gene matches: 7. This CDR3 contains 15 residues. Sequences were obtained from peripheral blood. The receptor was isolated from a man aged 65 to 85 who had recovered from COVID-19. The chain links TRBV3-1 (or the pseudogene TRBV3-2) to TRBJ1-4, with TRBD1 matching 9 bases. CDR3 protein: CASSHLTGGEEKLFF. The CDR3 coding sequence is TGTGCCAGCAGCCACTTGACAGGGGGTGAGGAAAAACTGTTTTTT.